These 4 T cell receptor beta chains were all obtained from the same sample, sequenced in a study of monozygotic twins with inflammatory bowel disease. Using the 5' RACE reads, TCRdb records one entry per CDR3 protein without DNA. This sample lists about 380,000 distinct CDR3 sequences; its ten largest clones have around 2.6%. The specimen sequenced was blood. Every receptor here comes from a human donor with ulcerative colitis or Crohn's disease, or a healthy co-twin of an affected twin (not recorded which).

The chain combines TRBV2 with TRBJ2-2; TCRdb's D gene call, TRBD2, goes unchecked for lack of DNA. Germline V lookup: CDR1 SNHLY, CDR2 FYNNEI. The CDR3 has 15 residues. The CDR3 region is CASSDRTSGVGELFF. The variable domain in full, completed from reference TRBV2 and TRBJ2-2, reads EPEVTQTPSHQVTQMGQEVILRCVPISNHLYFYWYRQILGQKVEFLVSFYNNEISEKSEIFDDQFSVERPDGSNFTLKIRSTKLEDSAMYFCASSDRTSGVGELFFGEGSRLTVL.

V usage is TRBV9 and J usage is TRBJ1-2; TCRdb selects TRBD1, and the lack of DNA leaves this call unchecked. Germline V gene sequence: CDR1 SGDLS, CDR2 YYNGEE. The CDR3 extends over 15 amino acids. The CDR3 sequence is CSSSVVGQGAYGYTF. The full variable domain, its missing parts supplied by reference TRBV9 and TRBJ1-2, is DSGVTQTPKHLITATGQRVTLRCSPRSGDLSVYWYQQSLDQGLQFLIQYYNGEERAKGNILERFSAQQFPDLHSELNLSSLELGDSALYFCSSSVVGQGAYGYTFGSGTRLTVV.

The V and J genes are TRBV24-1 and TRBJ2-1; TCRdb lists TRBD1, though no DNA is available to test this call. CDR3 length: 17 residues. Germline loops: CDR1 KGHDR, CDR2 SFDVKD. This CDR3 reads CATSRDRGARDRNEQFF.

The chain recombines TRBV19 with TRBJ1-6; TCRdb returns TRBD1, unconfirmable since there is no DNA. Germline V CDR1 and CDR2: LNHDA, SQIVND (reference sequence). The CDR3 is 14 amino acids. CDR3 residues: CASTLGQGNSPLHF.